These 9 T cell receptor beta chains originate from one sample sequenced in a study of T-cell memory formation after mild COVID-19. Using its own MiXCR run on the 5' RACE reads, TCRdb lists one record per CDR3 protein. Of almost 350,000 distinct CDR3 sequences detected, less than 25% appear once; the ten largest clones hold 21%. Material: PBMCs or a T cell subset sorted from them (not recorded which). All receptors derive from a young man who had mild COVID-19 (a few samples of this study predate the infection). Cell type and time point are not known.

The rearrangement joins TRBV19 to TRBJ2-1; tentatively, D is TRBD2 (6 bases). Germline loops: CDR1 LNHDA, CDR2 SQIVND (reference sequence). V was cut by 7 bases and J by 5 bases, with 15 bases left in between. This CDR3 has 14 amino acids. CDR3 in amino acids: CASKPSSANNEQFF. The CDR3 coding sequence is TGTGCCAGTAAGCCCTCTAGCGCGAACAATGAGCAGTTCTTC.

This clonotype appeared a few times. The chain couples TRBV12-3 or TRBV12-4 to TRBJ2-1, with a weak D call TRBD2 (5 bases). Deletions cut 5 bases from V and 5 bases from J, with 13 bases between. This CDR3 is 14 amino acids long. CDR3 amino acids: CASSLRSGDNEQFF. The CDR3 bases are TGTGCCAGCAGTCTCAGGTCCGGGGACAATGAGCAGTTCTTC.

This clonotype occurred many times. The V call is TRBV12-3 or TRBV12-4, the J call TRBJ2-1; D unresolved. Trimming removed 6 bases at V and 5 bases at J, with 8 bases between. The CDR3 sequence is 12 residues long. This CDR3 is CASSPGNNEQFF. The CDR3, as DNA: TGTGCCAGCAGCCCTGGGAACAATGAGCAGTTCTTC.

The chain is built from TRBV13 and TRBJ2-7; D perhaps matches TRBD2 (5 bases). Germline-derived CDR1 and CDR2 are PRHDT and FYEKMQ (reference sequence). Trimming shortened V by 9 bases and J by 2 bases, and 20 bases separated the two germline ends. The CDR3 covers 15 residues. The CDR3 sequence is CASMATEGRTYEQYF. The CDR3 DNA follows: TGTGCCAGTATGGCCACCGAGGGTAGAACCTACGAGCAGTACTTC. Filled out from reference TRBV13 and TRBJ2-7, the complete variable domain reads AAGVIQSPRHLIKEKRETATLKCYPIPRHDTVYWYQQGPGQDPQFLISFYEKMQSDKGSIPDRFSAQQFSDYHSELNMSSLELGDSALYFCASMATEGRTYEQYFGPGTRLTVT.

CDR3 sequence: CASSLVAGNEPGYTF. CDR3 sequence (DNA): TGCGCCAGCAGCTTGGTGGCAGGGAATGAGCCTGGCTACACCTTC. V usage is TRBV5-1 and J usage is TRBJ1-2; D might be TRBD1 (5 bases). V was pared by 0 bases and J by 7 bases, with 16 bases between. The germline V gene encodes CDR1 SGHRS and CDR2 YFSETQ. The length of the CDR3 is 15 residues.

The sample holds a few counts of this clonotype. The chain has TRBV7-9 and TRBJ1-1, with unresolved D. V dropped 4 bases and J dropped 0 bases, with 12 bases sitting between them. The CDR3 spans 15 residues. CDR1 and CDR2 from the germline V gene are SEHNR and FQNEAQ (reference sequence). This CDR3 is CASSSSVSMNTEAFF. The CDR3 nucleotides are TGTGCCAGCAGCTCCTCGGTCAGTATGAACACTGAAGCTTTCTTT.

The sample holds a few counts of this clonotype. The CDR3 nucleotides read TGCAGTGCCCACATGTTGGGCGGGGGGGCAAGAGATACGCAGTATTTT. This codes for CSAHMLGGGARDTQYF. V and J are TRBV20-1 and TRBJ2-3; 9 bases line up with TRBD2. J was trimmed by 5 bases and V by 6 bases; bases with no gene match: 15. CDR3 length: 16 amino acids. Per the germline V gene, CDR1 is DFQATT and CDR2 is SNEGSKA (reference sequence).

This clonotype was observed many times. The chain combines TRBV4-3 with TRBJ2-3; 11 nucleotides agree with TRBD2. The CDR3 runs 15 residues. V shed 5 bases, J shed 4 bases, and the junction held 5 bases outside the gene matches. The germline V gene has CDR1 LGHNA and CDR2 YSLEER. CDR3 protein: CASSLLSGGADTQYF. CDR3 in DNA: TGCGCCAGCAGCTTACTTAGCGGGGGGGCAGATACGCAGTATTTT.

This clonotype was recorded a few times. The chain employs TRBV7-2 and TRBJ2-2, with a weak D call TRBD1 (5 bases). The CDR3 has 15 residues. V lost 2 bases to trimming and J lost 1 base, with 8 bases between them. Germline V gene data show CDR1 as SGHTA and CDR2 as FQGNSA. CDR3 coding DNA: TGTGCCAGCAGCTTACGACAGATGAACACCGGGGAGCTGTTTTTT. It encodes CASSLRQMNTGELFF.